Detailed here is one TCR beta chain. Method: immunoSEQ multiplex PCR; TCRdb's copy keeps in-frame clones and lacks some. Of about 30,000 clones in the sample, about 86% were seen once. The sample comes from a study of blood T cell repertoires in COVID-19. V lost 0 bases and J lost 4; bases outside the gene matches: 3. CDR1 GTSNPN and CDR2 SVGIG come from the germline V gene (reference sequence). The CDR3 is made up of 15 amino acids. This TCR derives from a human donor in a cohort sampled during active COVID-19. The chain links TRBV30 to TRBJ2-1; TRBD2 agrees at 10 bases. Material: peripheral blood. In nucleotides, the CDR3 is TGTGCCTGGAGTGTAGATAGCGGGGGGTACAATGAGCAGTTCTTC. The encoded protein is CAWSVDSGGYNEQFF.